This TCR beta chain originates from a study of a mutant IDH1 vaccine in newly diagnosed glioma. Study-level information: With temozolomide cycles, or 4-6 weeks after radiotherapy alone, vaccination was started. Earlier therapy was either radiotherapy, temozolomide, or both, and most got both.

Sequencing used immunoSEQ multiplex PCR; TCRdb keeps in-frame clones, though not all of them. This table holds 50,000 or so clones, 84% found once. Germline loops: CDR1 SGHRS, CDR2 YFSETQ. With 6 bases removed from V and 0 bases from J, the gap between germline ends came to 13 bases. The CDR3 has 16 amino acids. In regard to this clone: Its antigen is unknown.

This sample's time point: week 5, during vaccination. Vaccine doses each comprised 300 ug of mutant IDH1 20-mer peptide, with topical imiquimod. The donor cohort comprised cases of new WHO grade 3 or 4 IDH1-mutant, ATRX-lost astrocytoma. Sample: PBMCs, taken from a glioma patient whose treatment included an IDH1 peptide vaccine. The V call is TRBV5-1, the J call TRBJ1-6; weak D call: TRBD1 (5 bases). This sequence originates from a woman in her fifties or sixties with glioma. The CDR3 loop is CASKPEGSSYNSPLHF. The CDR3 bases are TGCGCCAGCAAACCGGAGGGGAGCTCCTATAATTCACCCCTCCACTTT. Looking up the rest from reference TRBV5-1 and TRBJ1-6 gives the full variable domain: KAGVTQTPRYLIKTRGQQVTLSCSPISGHRSVSWYQQTPGQGLQFLFEYFSETQRNKGNFPGRFSGRQFSNSRSEMNVSTLELGDSALYLCASKPEGSSYNSPLHFGNGTRLTVT.